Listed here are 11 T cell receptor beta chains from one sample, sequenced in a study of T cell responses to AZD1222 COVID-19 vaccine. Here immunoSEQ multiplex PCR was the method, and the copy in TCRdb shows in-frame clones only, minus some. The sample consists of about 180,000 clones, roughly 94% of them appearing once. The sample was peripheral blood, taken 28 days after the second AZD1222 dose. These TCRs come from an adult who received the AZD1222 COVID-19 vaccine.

CDR3 protein: CASSLAGSSTDTQYF. The CDR3 coding sequence is TGTGCCAGCAGCTTAGCAGGGTCTAGCACAGATACGCAGTATTTT. The chain uses TRBV7-7 and TRBJ2-3, with D unresolved. This CDR3 contains 15 residues. V dropped 0 bases and J dropped 0 bases, with 7 bases sitting between them. CDR1 is SSHAT, CDR2 FNYEAQ, per germline (reference sequence).

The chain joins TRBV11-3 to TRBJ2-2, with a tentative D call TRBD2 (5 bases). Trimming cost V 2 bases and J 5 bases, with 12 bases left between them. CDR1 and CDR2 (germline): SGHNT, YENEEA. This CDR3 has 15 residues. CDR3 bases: TGTGCCAGCAGCTTATACGGGGTGCGGACCGGGGAGCTGTTTTTT. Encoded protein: CASSLYGVRTGELFF.

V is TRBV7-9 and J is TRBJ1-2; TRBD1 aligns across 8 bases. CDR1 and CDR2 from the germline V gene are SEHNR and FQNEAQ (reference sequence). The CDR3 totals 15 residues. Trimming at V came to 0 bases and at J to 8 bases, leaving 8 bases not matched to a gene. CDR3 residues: CASSLAPDRDGGYTF. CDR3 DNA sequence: TGTGCCAGCAGCTTAGCCCCGGACAGGGACGGCGGCTACACCTTC.

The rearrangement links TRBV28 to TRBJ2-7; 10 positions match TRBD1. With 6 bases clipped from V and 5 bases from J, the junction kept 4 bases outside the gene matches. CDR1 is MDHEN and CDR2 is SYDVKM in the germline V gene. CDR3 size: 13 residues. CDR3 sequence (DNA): TGTGCCAGCAGGACAGGGGGCATCGACGAGCAGTACTTC. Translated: CASRTGGIDEQYF.

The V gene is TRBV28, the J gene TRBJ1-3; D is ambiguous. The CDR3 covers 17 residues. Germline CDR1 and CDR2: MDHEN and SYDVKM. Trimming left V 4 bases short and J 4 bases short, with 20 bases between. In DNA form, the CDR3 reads TGTGCCAGCAGTTCCCCCTCTGAGGGCCGCTGGGGAAACACCATATATTTT. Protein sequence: CASSSPSEGRWGNTIYF.

CDR3 in amino acids: CASSGRNNNEQFF. The CDR3 nucleotides are TGTGCCAGCAGTGGGAGAAACAACAATGAGCAGTTCTTC. V is TRBV28 and J is TRBJ2-1; D may be TRBD2 (5 bases). V was shortened by 5 bases and J by 5 bases, with 10 bases between the two germline ends. Germline V CDR1 and CDR2: MDHEN, SYDVKM. CDR3 length: 13 amino acids.

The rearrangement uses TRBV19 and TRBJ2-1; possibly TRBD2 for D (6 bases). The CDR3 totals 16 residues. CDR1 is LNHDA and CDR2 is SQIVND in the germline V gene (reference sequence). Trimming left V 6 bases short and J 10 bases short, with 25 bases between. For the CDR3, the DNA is TGTGCCAGTAGCCAGAAACCGGGACTCCGATGGGTCGAGCAGTTCTTC. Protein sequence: CASSQKPGLRWVEQFF.

The CDR3 nucleotides read TGCGCCAGCAGCTTGGCCATCTACGAGCAGTACTTC. Translation: CASSLAIYEQYF. This chain connects TRBV5-1 to TRBJ2-7; D gene unclear. Between the trimmed V and J ends, which lost 0 bases and 3 bases, there was a span of 4 bases. CDR1 SGHRS and CDR2 YFSETQ come from the germline V gene. The CDR3 consists of 12 residues.

The CDR3 region is CASSQGEGTEAFF. CDR3 nucleotide sequence: TGTGCCAGCTCACAGGGGGAGGGCACTGAAGCTTTCTTT. The genes are TRBV18 and TRBJ1-1, with D possibly TRBD1 on 6 matching bases. V gave up 4 bases and J gave up 4 bases, with 10 bases separating them. The CDR3 is 13 amino acids. The germline V gene encodes CDR1 KGHSH and CDR2 LQKENI.

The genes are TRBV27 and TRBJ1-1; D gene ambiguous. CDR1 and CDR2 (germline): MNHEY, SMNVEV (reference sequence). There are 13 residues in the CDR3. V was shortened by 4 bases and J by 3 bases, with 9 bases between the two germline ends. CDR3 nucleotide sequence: TGTGCCAGCAGTTCTACAGACTACACTGAAGCTTTCTTT. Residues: CASSSTDYTEAFF.

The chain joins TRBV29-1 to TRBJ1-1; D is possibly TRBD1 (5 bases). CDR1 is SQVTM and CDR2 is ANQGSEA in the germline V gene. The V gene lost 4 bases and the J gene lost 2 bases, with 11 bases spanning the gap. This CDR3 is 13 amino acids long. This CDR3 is CSVVIGHNTEAFF. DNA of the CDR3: TGCAGCGTTGTGATTGGACATAACACTGAAGCTTTCTTT. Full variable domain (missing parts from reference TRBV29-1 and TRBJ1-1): SAVISQKPSRDICQRGTSLTIQCQVDSQVTMMFWYRQQPGQSLTLIATANQGSEATYESGFVIDKFPISRPNLTFSTLTVSNMSPEDSSIYLCSVVIGHNTEAFFGQGTRLTVV.